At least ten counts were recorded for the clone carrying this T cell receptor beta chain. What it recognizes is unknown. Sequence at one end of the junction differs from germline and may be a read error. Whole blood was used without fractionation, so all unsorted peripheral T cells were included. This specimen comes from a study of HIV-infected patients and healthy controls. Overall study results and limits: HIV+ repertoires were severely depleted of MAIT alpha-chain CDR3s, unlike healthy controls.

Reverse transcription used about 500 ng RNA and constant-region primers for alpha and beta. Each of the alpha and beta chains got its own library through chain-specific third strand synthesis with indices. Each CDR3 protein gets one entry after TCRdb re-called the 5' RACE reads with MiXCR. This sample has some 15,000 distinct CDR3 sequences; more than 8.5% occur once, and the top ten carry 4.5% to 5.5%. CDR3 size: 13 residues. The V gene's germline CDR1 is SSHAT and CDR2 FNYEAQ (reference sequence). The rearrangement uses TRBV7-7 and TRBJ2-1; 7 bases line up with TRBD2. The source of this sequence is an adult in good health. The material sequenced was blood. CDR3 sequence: CASSLSGTDEQFF. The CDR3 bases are TGTGCTAGCAGCTTAAGCGGGACGGATGAGCAGTTCTTC.